The entry below gives a single T cell receptor (beta chain) sequence along with its context. Study processing details: Amplified reference gene primers provided the basis for estimating nucleated cell counts. Method: immunoSEQ multiplex PCR; TCRdb's copy keeps in-frame clones and lacks some. V and J calls plus clone size are reproduced from that table; the DNA served to infer D and trimming. The table includes a few hundred thousand clones, 80% to 90% detected once. These data come from a study of blood T cell repertoires in COVID-19. Germline V gene lookup returns CDR1 SQVTM and CDR2 ANQGSEA. Trimming cost V 6 bases and J 2 bases; bases outside gene matches: 3. The CDR3 runs 12 residues.

What was sequenced was PBMCs or T cells enriched from blood (not recorded which). The sequence was collected from a woman under 30 in a cohort exposed to, infected with or recovered from COVID-19 (not recorded which). V and J are TRBV29-1 and TRBJ2-7; 8 bases fit TRBD1. The CDR3 region is CSVETGAYEQYF. Here the CDR3 DNA reads TGCAGCGTCGAGACAGGGGCCTACGAGCAGTACTTC.